The clone carrying this T cell receptor beta chain was seen only a few times. What it binds is unknown. Time point reported: persistent/refractory GD, antithyroid drugs over 5 years with positive TRAb. From PBMCs, RNA was extracted and then used to make the TCR library. All patients originated from an endocrinology department located in Xi'an, China. The source of the sample is a study of regulatory T cells in long-lasting Graves disease. CDR1 is LGHDT and CDR2 is YNNKEL in the germline V gene (reference sequence). Trimming removed 3 bases from V and 0 bases from J, with 5 bases in between. CDR3 length: 13 amino acids. Investigators prepared the TCR beta libraries by applying iRepertoire HTBI primers and Arm-PCR of CDR3 regions. In TCRdb, the multiplex PCR reads were re-called with MiXCR into one record per CDR3 protein. Among hundreds of thousands of distinct CDR3 sequences, approximately 31% were seen once, and the ten largest hold about two fifths.

Broader study findings: Rather than thyroid tissue, only peripheral blood underwent study. Fewer public clonotypes were shared by new patients (966) than by persistent patients (about 3,000).

This sequence originates from a female donor with Graves disease. Specimen: peripheral blood mononuclear cells (PBMCs), collected when the disease was refractory, from a patient treated with antithyroid drugs. The chain couples TRBV3-1 to TRBJ1-1; D uncertain. The CDR3 spells CASSHGLNTEAFF. As DNA, the CDR3 is TGTGCCAGCAGCCATGGACTGAACACTGAAGCTTTCTTT.